The rows below give T cell receptor beta chains drawn from one sample of a study of T cell changes during pregnancy in multiple sclerosis. Some clones are missing from TCRdb's copy, which holds only in-frame ones; the method was immunoSEQ multiplex PCR. Of about 56,000 clones in the sample, about 87% were seen once. The material sequenced was peripheral blood from another person, used as feeder cells. These receptors were collected from a human donor whose cells served as feeder cells for cultures in a pregnancy study. Both conserved end residues are trimmed from each CDR3. Fields, in order: V gene, J gene, CDR3 protein.

>TRBV5-4|TRBJ1-1
ASRLWGARFSEAF
>TRBV5-1|TRBJ2-5
ASSLVGTGEETQY
>TRBV2|TRBJ2-6
ASSDSGANVLT
>TRBV28|TRBJ2-2
ASSLPTGTALQSGELF
>TRBV5-1|TRBJ2-1
ASSRPSGSYNEQF
>TRBV2|TRBJ1-5
ASSEVRGRVQPQH
>TRBV6-5|TRBJ2-7
ASGLAGGASYEQY
>TRBV5-4|TRBJ1-4
ASSTNLQGNEKLF
>TRBV10-3|TRBJ1-6
AISRNREERDSPLH
>TRBV7-2|TRBJ1-2
ASRTRGQNYGYT
>TRBV7-2|TRBJ2-1
ASSSWGLAGGQGYEQF
>TRBV7-3|TRBJ2-5
ASSLIAGDQETQY
>TRBV7-9|TRBJ1-1
ASSLGGTMNTEAF
>TRBV4-1|TRBJ2-3
ASSLRDSTDTQY
>TRBV28|TRBJ2-1
ASSTRDRVDNEQF
>TRBV11-2|TRBJ1-1
ASSPQGTEAF
>TRBV5-5|TRBJ2-7
ASSLSSPGQGNEQY
>TRBV7-6|TRBJ2-2
ASSFRTSGTGELF
>TRBV2|TRBJ2-3
ASSDPGRSTDTQY
>TRBV30|TRBJ1-5
AWAQENYSNQPQH
>TRBV11-2|TRBJ1-2
ASSSGQTNYGYT
>TRBV11-3|TRBJ1-3
ASSASPNSGNTIY
>TRBV19|TRBJ1-5
ASSIGQYSNQPQH
>TRBV7-2|TRBJ2-7
ASSLGQGVREQY
>TRBV7-8|TRBJ2-7
ASSPLRGGAYEQY
>TRBV5-5|TRBJ2-7
ASSLRLPSYEQY
>TRBV7-2|TRBJ1-2
ASSFTPPAYGYT
>TRBV7-3|TRBJ2-7
ASSSGAGLYEQY
>TRBV18|TRBJ1-1
ASSPNRMNTEAF
>TRBV10-3|TRBJ2-1
AIRARQFGEQF
>TRBV25-1|TRBJ2-1
ASSGSTGTGEYNEQF
>TRBV11-3|TRBJ2-7
ASSPRTSGHEQY
>TRBV6-5|TRBJ1-1
ASSRTGTEAF
>TRBV6-6|TRBJ2-1
ASSRGDYLNEQF
>TRBV27|TRBJ2-7
ASGTGTFVGEQY
>TRBV19|TRBJ1-5
ASSISRVDGQPQH
>TRBV2|TRBJ2-3
ASRRGGSGDTQY
>TRBV13|TRBJ2-5
ASSLGLAGGAETQY
>TRBV5-1|TRBJ2-1
ASSSTGQGYNEQF
>TRBV5-1|TRBJ2-1
ASSPVASGENEQF
>TRBV30|TRBJ2-2
AWSPTRELF
>TRBV7-2|TRBJ2-1
ASSPRDRAYNEQF
>TRBV12-5|TRBJ1-1
ASGPLRRGQAEAF
>TRBV5-1|TRBJ1-1
ASSPRTGGPLRNTEAF
>TRBV5-4|TRBJ2-3
ASSTTGVRDTQY
>TRBV27|TRBJ2-7
ASSLRKSSGYEQY
>TRBV4-3|TRBJ2-5
ASSPIAGEETQY
>TRBV29-1|TRBJ2-7
SARENEQY
>TRBV5-1|TRBJ2-1
ASSGGGRAYNEQF
>TRBV19|TRBJ1-2
ASSARTGINYGYT
>TRBV5-1|TRBJ2-7
ASSLGGVGPYEQY
>TRBV7-3|TRBJ2-1
ASSLTGTYNEQF
>TRBV6-5|TRBJ2-7
ASSYRQGPTYEQY
>TRBV5-1|TRBJ2-7
ASSLEDRASYEQY